The 20 T cell receptor beta chains presented below share a single source sample, sequenced in a study of T-cell reconstitution after alpha-beta-depleted transplantation in children. A TCRbeta library incorporating unique molecular identifiers was prepared. TCRdb called the PCR reads again in MiXCR, with one record for every CDR3 protein. The table shows about 510,000 distinct CDR3 sequences, with about an eighth occurring only once. The material was PBMCs, mostly from graft donor cells, obtained 180 days after TCRalphabeta/CD19-depleted stem cell transplant. These receptors were collected from a female patient under 10 years old who had a stem cell transplant for aplastic anemia, so the T cells may come from the graft donor.

This clonotype was recorded at least ten times. V and J are TRBV7-9 and TRBJ1-5; D not certain. There are 16 residues in the CDR3. Germline-derived CDR1 and CDR2 are SEHNR and FQNEAQ (reference sequence). V was shortened by 3 bases and J by 0 bases, with 12 bases between the two germline ends. CDR3 residues: CASSLVGDYSNQPQHF. In DNA form, the CDR3 reads TGTGCCAGCAGCTTGGTCGGGGATTATAGCAATCAGCCCCAGCATTTT.

This clonotype was seen more than once but under ten times. The rearrangement joins TRBV28 to TRBJ2-7, with 12 bases that match TRBD1. The CDR3 covers 14 residues. CDR1 is MDHEN and CDR2 is SYDVKM in the germline V gene. Trimming removed 8 bases from V and 2 bases from J; junction bases left unmatched: 4. The chain's CDR3 is CASGTGGLAYEQYF. CDR3 bases: TGTGCCAGCGGGACAGGGGGCCTGGCCTACGAGCAGTACTTC.

J is TRBJ1-5 and V is TRBV5-6, with TRBD1 matching over 7 bases. CDR3 length: 17 amino acids. Per the germline V gene, CDR1 is SGHDT and CDR2 is YYEEEE. Trimming cost V 3 bases and J 0 bases; bases outside gene matches: 9. The CDR3 loop reads CASSSGQEDLSNQPQHF. As DNA, the CDR3 is TGTGCCAGCAGCTCCGGACAGGAGGACCTTAGCAATCAGCCCCAGCATTTT. Variable domain in full (rest from reference TRBV5-6 and TRBJ1-5): DAGVTQSPTHLIKTRGQQVTLRCSPKSGHDTVSWYQQALGQGPQFIFQYYEEEERQRGNFPDRFSGHQFPNYSSELNVNALLLGDSALYLCASSSGQEDLSNQPQHFGDGTRLSIL.

In this sample, this clonotype turned up many times. The V and J genes are TRBV4-3 and TRBJ2-2; maybe TRBD1 (6 bases). The CDR3 extends over 16 amino acids. Germline-derived CDR1 and CDR2 are LGHNA and YSLEER. Trimming took off 3 bases at V and 4 bases at J, with 15 bases between the two ends. For the CDR3, the DNA is TGCGCCAGCAGCCATCTAGCTCAGGGGATCACCGGGGAGCTGTTTTTT. It translates to CASSHLAQGITGELFF.

Only a few counts were recorded for this clonotype. The V call is TRBV6-5, the J call TRBJ2-7; D uncertain. The CDR3 runs 15 residues. Germline lookup yields CDR1 MNHEY and CDR2 SVGAGI. Between the trimmed V and J ends, which lost 1 base and 6 bases, there was a span of 16 bases. CDR3: CASSYLGPRWGEQYF. In DNA, the CDR3 is TGTGCCAGCAGTTACTTAGGACCGAGGTGGGGCGAGCAGTACTTC.

This CDR3 reads CASSPPGTGGLTQYF. In nucleotides, the CDR3 is TGTGCCAGCAGCCCTCCCGGGACAGGGGGCTTGACCCAGTACTTC. The rearrangement joins TRBV14 to TRBJ2-5; 12 bases agree with TRBD1. CDR3 length: 15 amino acids. V lost 4 bases and J lost 7; bases outside the gene matches: 7. The germline V gene encodes CDR1 SGHDN and CDR2 FVKESK.

This clonotype showed up many times. The CDR3 protein is CASSRAYHEAFF. DNA for the CDR3: TGTGCCAGCAGCCGGGCGTACCATGAAGCTTTCTTT. The rearrangement links TRBV14 to TRBJ1-1, with no clear D. The germline gives CDR1 SGHDN, CDR2 FVKESK. Trimming left V 4 bases short and J 7 bases short, with 10 bases between. This CDR3 has 12 amino acids.

In this sample, this clonotype turned up a few times. The chain employs TRBV4-1 and TRBJ2-1; TRBD2 matches 8 bases. This CDR3 has 17 residues. The germline V gene has CDR1 MGHRA and CDR2 YSYEKL. V gave up 1 base and J gave up 0 bases; unmatched junction bases: 5. The CDR3 spells CASSQGAGANSYNEQFF. The CDR3 DNA reads TGCGCCAGCAGCCAAGGAGCGGGAGCGAACTCCTACAATGAGCAGTTCTTC.

This clonotype was observed at least ten times. The rearrangement links TRBV28 to TRBJ2-1, with TRBD2 identical over 11 bases. J was trimmed by 4 bases and V by 6 bases; bases with no gene match: 8. CDR3 length: 16 amino acids. Germline V lookup: CDR1 MDHEN, CDR2 SYDVKM. DNA for the CDR3: TGTGCCAGCAGCATGACTAGCGGGAAGTATTACAATGAGCAGTTCTTC. Its protein is CASSMTSGKYYNEQFF.

This clonotype was detected many times. The gene calls are TRBV3-1 and TRBJ1-1; 7 nucleotides align to TRBD1. CDR1 LGHDT and CDR2 YNNKEL come from the germline V gene (reference sequence). Unmatched junction bases numbered 2, after V lost 4 bases and J lost 3 bases. The CDR3 is 13 amino acids. The DNA for the CDR3 is TGTGCCAGCAGCCGAGGACAGGACACTGAAGCTTTCTTT. This encodes CASSRGQDTEAFF.

The J gene is TRBJ2-7, the V gene TRBV28; D possibly uses TRBD1 or TRBD2 (6 bases each). Germline CDR1 reads MDHEN; CDR2 reads SYDVKM. The V end lost 4 bases, the J end lost 2 bases, and 12 bases lay between the germline ends. There are 14 residues in the CDR3. The CDR3 protein is CASSWRGVTYEQYF. The CDR3 DNA is TGTGCCAGCAGTTGGAGGGGGGTTACCTACGAGCAGTACTTC.

The chain uses TRBV10-3 and TRBJ1-2; no clear D. The CDR3 extends over 14 amino acids. The ends were cut back, 7 bases at V and 5 bases at J, with 17 bases in the middle. In germline, CDR1 is ENHRY, CDR2 SYGVKD. The CDR3 loop is CAIMETGTPYGYTF. CDR3 nucleotides: TGTGCCATCATGGAGACGGGAACTCCATATGGCTACACCTTC.

Ten or more counts support this clonotype. This rearrangement joins TRBV12-3 or TRBV12-4 to TRBJ2-3; weak D call: TRBD2 (6 bases). This CDR3 is 15 amino acids long. V lost 7 bases to trimming and J lost 2 bases, with 16 bases between them. The CDR3 reads CASTGGARDTDTQYF. For the CDR3, the DNA is TGTGCCAGCACCGGAGGGGCCAGAGACACAGATACGCAGTATTTT.

This clonotype was counted only a few times. The V call is TRBV11-2, the J call TRBJ2-2; perhaps TRBD2 as D (5 bases). The V end was cut by 2 bases, the J end by 5 bases, with 15 bases between. The CDR3 is 16 amino acids. From germline, CDR1 is SGHAT and CDR2 FQNNGV. DNA of the CDR3: TGTGCCAGCAGCTTAAGGCGGGCCGGAGGAACCGGGGAGCTGTTTTTT. Translated: CASSLRRAGGTGELFF. The whole variable domain, remainder taken from reference TRBV11-2 and TRBJ2-2, is EAGVAQSPRYKIIEKRQSVAFWCNPISGHATLYWYQQILGQGPKLLIQFQNNGVVDDSQLPKDRFSAERLKGVDSTLKIQPAKLEDSAVYLCASSLRRAGGTGELFFGEGSRLTVL.

About this clonotype itself: An end of the junction differs from the germline gene, which may be a read error. The rearrangement joins TRBV20-1 to TRBJ2-2; 10 bases line up with TRBD2. This CDR3 is 17 amino acids long. CDR1 is DFQATT, CDR2 SNEGSKA, per germline (reference sequence). The CDR3 reads CCARPSSGRGVTGELFF. The CDR3 nucleotides read TGCTGTGCTAGACCATCTAGCGGGAGAGGGGTGACCGGGGAGCTGTTTTTT.

This rearrangement joins TRBV19 to TRBJ2-2; 13 bases agree with TRBD2. Germline values: CDR1 LNHDA, CDR2 SQIVND (reference sequence). The CDR3 spans 17 residues. V shed 5 bases and J 3 bases; nucleotides not matched to a gene: 6. The CDR3 DNA is TGTGCCAGTAGTTGGGGACTAGCGGGAATATACACCGGGGAGCTGTTTTTT. It is translated as CASSWGLAGIYTGELFF.

The rearrangement uses TRBV6-2 or TRBV6-3 and TRBJ2-7; 8 nucleotides line up with TRBD2. The CDR3 spans 15 residues. The germline V gene encodes CDR1 MNHEY and CDR2 SVGEGT. Trimming took 2 bases from V and 7 from J; bases not matched to a gene: 10. The CDR3 loop reads CASSYDPAGVREQYF. The CDR3 bases are TGTGCCAGCAGTTACGATCCAGCGGGAGTAAGGGAGCAGTACTTC.

This clonotype was counted a few times. The chain carries TRBV11-1 and TRBJ2-3, with TRBD2 matching 15 bases. The CDR3 contains 19 residues. Germline CDR1 is SGHAT and CDR2 is FQDESV (reference sequence). V dropped 6 bases and J dropped 2; count of bases not matched to a gene: 12. CDR3 protein: CASSFPGLAGGGPTDTQYF. DNA of the CDR3: TGTGCCAGCAGTTTTCCGGGACTAGCGGGAGGAGGTCCCACAGATACGCAGTATTTT.

This chain uses TRBV3-1 with TRBJ1-2; perhaps TRBD1 as D (5 bases). Between the trimmed V and J ends, which lost 3 bases and 12 bases, there was a span of 11 bases. Germline CDR1 reads LGHDT; CDR2 reads YNNKEL (reference sequence). CDR3 length equals 11 residues. The CDR3 here is CASSHWTPDTF. CDR3 DNA sequence: TGTGCCAGCAGCCACTGGACACCGGACACCTTC.

The chain employs TRBV12-3 or TRBV12-4 and TRBJ2-3, with TRBD1 matching over 9 bases. Trimming took 6 bases from V and 4 from J; bases not matched to a gene: 14. CDR3 length equals 17 residues. The CDR3 nucleotides read TGTGCCAGCAGGCCGGGACAGGGTCTGTCCTTCGCAGATACGCAGTATTTT. This codes for CASRPGQGLSFADTQYF.